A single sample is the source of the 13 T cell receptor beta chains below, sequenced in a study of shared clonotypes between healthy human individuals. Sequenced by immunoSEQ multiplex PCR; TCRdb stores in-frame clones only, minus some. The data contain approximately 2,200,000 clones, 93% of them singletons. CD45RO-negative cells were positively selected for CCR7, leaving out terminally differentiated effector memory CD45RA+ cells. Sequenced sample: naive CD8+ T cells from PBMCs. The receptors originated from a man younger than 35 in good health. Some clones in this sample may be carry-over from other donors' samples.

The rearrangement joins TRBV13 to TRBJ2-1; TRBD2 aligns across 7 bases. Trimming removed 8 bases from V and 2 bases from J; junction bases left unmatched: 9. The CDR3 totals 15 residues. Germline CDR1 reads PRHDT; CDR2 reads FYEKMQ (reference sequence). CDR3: CASRRRAGAYNEQFF. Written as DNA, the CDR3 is TGTGCCAGCCGGAGGCGTGCGGGGGCCTACAATGAGCAGTTCTTC.

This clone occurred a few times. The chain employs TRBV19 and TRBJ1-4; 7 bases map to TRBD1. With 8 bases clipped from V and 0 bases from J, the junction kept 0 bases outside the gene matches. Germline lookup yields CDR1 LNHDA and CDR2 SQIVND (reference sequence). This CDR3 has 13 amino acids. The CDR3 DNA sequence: TGTGCCAGTGGACAGGCAACTAATGAAAAACTGTTTTTT. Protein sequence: CASGQATNEKLFF.

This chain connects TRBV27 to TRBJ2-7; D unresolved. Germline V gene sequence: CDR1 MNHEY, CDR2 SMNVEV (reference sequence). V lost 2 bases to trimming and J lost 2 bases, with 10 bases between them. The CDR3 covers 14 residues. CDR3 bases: TGTGCCAGCAGTTTAAACAGTGTACCCTACGAGCAGTACTTC. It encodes CASSLNSVPYEQYF.

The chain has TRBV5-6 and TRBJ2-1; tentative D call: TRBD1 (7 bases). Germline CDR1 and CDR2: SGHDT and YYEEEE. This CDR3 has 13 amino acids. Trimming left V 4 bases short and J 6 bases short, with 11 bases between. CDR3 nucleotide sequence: TGTGCCAGCAGCCCCCAGGGGGGCAATGAGCAGTTCTTC. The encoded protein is CASSPQGGNEQFF.

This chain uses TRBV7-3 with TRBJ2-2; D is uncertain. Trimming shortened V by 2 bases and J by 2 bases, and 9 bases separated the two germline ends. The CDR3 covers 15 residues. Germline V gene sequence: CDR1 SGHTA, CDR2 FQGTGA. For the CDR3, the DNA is TGTGCCAGCAGCTTAGTGGGCCTAAACACCGGGGAGCTGTTTTTT. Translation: CASSLVGLNTGELFF.

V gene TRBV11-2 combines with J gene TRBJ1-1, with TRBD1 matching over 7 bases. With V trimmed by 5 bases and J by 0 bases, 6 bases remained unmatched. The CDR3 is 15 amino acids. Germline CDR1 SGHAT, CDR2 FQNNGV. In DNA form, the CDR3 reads TGTGCCAGCAGCACACCGGGACAGATGAACACTGAAGCTTTCTTT. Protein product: CASSTPGQMNTEAFF.

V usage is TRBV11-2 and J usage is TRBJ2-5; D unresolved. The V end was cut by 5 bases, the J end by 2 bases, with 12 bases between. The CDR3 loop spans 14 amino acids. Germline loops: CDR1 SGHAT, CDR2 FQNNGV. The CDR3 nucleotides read TGTGCCAGCAGCCCTCCTCAGGCACAAGAGACCCAGTACTTC. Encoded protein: CASSPPQAQETQYF.

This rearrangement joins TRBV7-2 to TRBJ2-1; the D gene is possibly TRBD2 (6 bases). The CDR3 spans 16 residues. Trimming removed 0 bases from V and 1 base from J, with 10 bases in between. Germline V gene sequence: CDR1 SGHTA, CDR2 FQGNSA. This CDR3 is CASSLARGVSYNEQFF. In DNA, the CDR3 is TGTGCCAGCAGCTTAGCGCGGGGTGTATCCTACAATGAGCAGTTCTTC.

The CDR3 protein is CASSLGFVSLGQSTEAFF. CDR3 nucleotides: TGTGCCAGCAGCTTAGGGTTCGTAAGTCTCGGGCAGAGCACTGAAGCTTTCTTT. The chain joins TRBV7-2 to TRBJ1-1; D remains ambiguous. The V and J ends lost 1 base and 4 bases respectively, with 22 bases between them. This CDR3 is built from 18 residues. From germline, CDR1 is SGHTA and CDR2 FQGNSA.

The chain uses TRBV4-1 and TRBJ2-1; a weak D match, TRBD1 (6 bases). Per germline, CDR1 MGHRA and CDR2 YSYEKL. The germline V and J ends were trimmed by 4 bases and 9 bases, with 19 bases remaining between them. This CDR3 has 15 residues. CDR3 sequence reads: CASSPLLGALGEQFF. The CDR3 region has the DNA TGCGCCAGCAGCCCCCTGCTGGGGGCTTTAGGTGAGCAGTTCTTC.

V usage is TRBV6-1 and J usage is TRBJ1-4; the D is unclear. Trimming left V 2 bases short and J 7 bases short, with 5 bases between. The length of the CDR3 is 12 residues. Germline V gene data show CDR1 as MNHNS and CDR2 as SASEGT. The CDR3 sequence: CASSEYFEKLFF. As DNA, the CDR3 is TGTGCCAGCAGTGAATACTTTGAAAAACTGTTTTTT.

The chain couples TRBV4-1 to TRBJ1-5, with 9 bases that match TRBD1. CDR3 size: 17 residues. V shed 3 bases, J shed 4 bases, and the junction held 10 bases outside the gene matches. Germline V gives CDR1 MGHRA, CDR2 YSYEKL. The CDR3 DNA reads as TGCGCCAGCAGCCAGAGCACTTGGGGGACAGGGAATCAGCCCCAGCATTTT. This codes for CASSQSTWGTGNQPQHF.

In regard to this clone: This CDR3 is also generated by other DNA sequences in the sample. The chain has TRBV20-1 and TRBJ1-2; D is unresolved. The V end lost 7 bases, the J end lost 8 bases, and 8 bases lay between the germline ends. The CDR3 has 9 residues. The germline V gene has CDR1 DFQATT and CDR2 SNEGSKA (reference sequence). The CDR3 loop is CSVPGGYTF. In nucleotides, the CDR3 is TGCAGTGTACCGGGAGGCTACACCTTC.